This T cell receptor beta chain derives from a study of T-cell reconstitution after alpha-beta-depleted transplantation in children. Study outcomes and limitations: Some patients' high day-60 TCRbeta diversity was attributed to recipient cells surviving conditioning. Hyperexpanded clones declined; after one year, newly produced T cells mostly supplied diversity. There were reportedly several hundred expanded graft clones from which alpha-beta T cells came about two months after transplant.

It was with unique molecular identifiers that the TCRbeta library was prepared. TCRdb independently ran MiXCR on the PCR reads; one entry per CDR3 protein. The sample has 300,000 to 400,000 distinct CDR3 sequences, about 16% seen once. Concerning this clonotype: Its antigen is unknown.

The CDR3 has 16 amino acids. V was pared by 1 base and J by 6 bases, with 19 bases between. Germline CDR1 and CDR2: SGHAT and FQNNGV. The starting material was PBMCs, mostly from graft donor cells, obtained 360 days after TCRalphabeta/CD19-depleted stem cell transplant. The TCR originated in a male patient aged 2 to 10 who had a stem cell transplant for acute lymphoblastic leukemia, so the T cells may come from the graft donor. The chain combines TRBV11-2 with TRBJ2-7; possible D gene TRBD1, 6 bases. This chain's CDR3 is CASSLGLGPGRGEQYF. CDR3 nucleotide sequence: TGTGCCAGCAGCTTAGGCCTGGGCCCTGGCAGGGGCGAGCAGTACTTC.